The next 5 T cell receptor beta chains were all read from a single sample in a study of blood T cell repertoires in COVID-19. Measured with immunoSEQ multiplex PCR; TCRdb has only the in-frame clones, and not every one. Of about 360,000 clones detected, roughly 86% appear once; the ten largest clones hold over 2%. The sample comprised PBMCs or T cells enriched from blood (not recorded which). Receptors were obtained from a woman in her thirties or forties with acute COVID-19.

The chain employs TRBV20-1 and TRBJ2-2; no reliable D call. V was cut by 3 bases and J by 8 bases, with 10 bases left in between. This CDR3 has 12 residues. Germline CDR1 is DFQATT and CDR2 is SNEGSKA (reference sequence). In DNA form, the CDR3 reads TGCAGTGCTAGTTACAGTCCGGGGGAGCTGTTTTTT. This sequence encodes CSASYSPGELFF.

This rearrangement joins TRBV24-1 to TRBJ2-1; tentatively, D is TRBD1 (5 bases). Trimming removed 9 bases at V and 4 bases at J, with 12 bases between. The CDR3 has 13 residues. Germline V lookup: CDR1 KGHDR, CDR2 SFDVKD. CDR3 nucleotides: TGTGCCACCGTAGACAGTACTTACAATGAGCAGTTCTTC. Translated, it gives CATVDSTYNEQFF.

The chain is built from TRBV5-4 and TRBJ1-4; TRBD1 matches 7 bases. Losses at the gene ends were 4 bases for V and 10 bases for J; bases not matched to a gene: 4. Germline CDR1 is SGHNT and CDR2 is YYREEE (reference sequence). This CDR3 has 12 amino acids. CDR3 DNA: TGTGCCAGCAGCATGGGACAGTCAAAACTGTTTTTT. This gives the protein CASSMGQSKLFF.

J is TRBJ1-6 and V is TRBV2; 7 bases fit TRBD1. Germline V gene lookup returns CDR1 SNHLY and CDR2 FYNNEI. V shed 3 bases, J shed 9 bases, and the junction held 8 bases outside the gene matches. The CDR3 has 15 residues. The CDR3 is CASSESDRSISPLHF. As DNA, the CDR3 is TGTGCCAGCAGTGAGTCGGACAGGTCAATTTCACCCCTCCACTTT.

This chain joins TRBV5-8 and TRBJ1-6; TRBD1 agrees at 10 bases. The CDR3 extends over 15 amino acids. CDR1 SGHTS and CDR2 YDEGEE come from the germline V gene. After removal of 0 bases from V and 8 bases from J, the junction contained 2 bases not matched to a gene. The CDR3, as DNA: TGTGCCAGCAGCTTGGCCGGGACAGGGGATTCACCCCTCCACTTT. It is translated as CASSLAGTGDSPLHF.